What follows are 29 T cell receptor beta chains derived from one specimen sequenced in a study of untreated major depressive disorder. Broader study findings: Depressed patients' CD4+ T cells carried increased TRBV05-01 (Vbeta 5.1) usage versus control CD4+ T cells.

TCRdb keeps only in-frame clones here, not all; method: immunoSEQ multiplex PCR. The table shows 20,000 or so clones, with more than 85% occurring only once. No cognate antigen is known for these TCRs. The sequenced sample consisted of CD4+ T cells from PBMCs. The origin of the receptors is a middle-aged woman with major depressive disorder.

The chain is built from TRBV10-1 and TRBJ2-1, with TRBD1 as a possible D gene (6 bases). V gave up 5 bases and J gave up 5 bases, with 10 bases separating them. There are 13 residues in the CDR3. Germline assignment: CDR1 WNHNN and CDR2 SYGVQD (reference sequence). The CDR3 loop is CASSLTGNNEQFF. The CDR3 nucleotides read TGCGCCAGCAGTTTGACAGGAAACAATGAGCAGTTCTTC.

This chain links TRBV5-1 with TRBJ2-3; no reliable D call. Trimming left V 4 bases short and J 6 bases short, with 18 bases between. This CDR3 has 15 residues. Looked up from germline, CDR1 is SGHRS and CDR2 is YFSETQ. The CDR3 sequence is CASSVALSFKDTQYF. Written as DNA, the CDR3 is TGCGCCAGCAGCGTGGCACTCTCCTTTAAGGATACGCAGTATTTT.

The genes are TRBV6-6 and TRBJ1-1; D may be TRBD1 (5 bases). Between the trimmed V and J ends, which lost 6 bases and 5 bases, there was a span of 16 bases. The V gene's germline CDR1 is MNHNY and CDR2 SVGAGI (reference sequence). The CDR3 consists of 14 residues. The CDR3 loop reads CASRVGGGGTEAFF. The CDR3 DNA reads TGTGCCAGCAGAGTTGGTGGGGGGGGGACTGAAGCTTTCTTT.

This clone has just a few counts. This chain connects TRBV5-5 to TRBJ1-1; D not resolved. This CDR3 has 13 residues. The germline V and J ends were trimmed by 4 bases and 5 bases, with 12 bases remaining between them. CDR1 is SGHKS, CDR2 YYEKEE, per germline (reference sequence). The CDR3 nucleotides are TGTGCCAGCAGCCCTTCAGGACGGACTGAAGCTTTCTTT. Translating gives CASSPSGRTEAFF.

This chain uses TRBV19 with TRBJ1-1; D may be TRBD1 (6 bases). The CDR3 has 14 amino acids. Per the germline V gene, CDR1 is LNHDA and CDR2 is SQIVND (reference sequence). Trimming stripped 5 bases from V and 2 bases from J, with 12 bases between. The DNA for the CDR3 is TGTGCCAGTAGTTCGGCAGGGGCTAACACTGAAGCTTTCTTT. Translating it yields CASSSAGANTEAFF.

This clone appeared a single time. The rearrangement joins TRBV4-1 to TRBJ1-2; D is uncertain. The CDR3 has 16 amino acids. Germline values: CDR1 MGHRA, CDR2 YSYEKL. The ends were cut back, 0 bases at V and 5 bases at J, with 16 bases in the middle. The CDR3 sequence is CASSQEGTKQLYGYTF. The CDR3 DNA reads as TGCGCCAGCAGCCAAGAGGGCACCAAACAACTATATGGCTACACCTTC.

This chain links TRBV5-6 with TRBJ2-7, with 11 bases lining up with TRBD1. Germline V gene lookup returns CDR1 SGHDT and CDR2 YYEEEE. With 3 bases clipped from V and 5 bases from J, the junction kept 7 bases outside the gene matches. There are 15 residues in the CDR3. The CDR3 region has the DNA TGTGCCAGCAGCTCGACCGGGACAGGGGGAGACGAGCAGTACTTC. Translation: CASSSTGTGGDEQYF.

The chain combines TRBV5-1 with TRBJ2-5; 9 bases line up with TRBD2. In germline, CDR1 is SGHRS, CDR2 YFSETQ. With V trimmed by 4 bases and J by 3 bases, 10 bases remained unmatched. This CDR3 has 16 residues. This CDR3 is CASSLNSGGPKETQYF. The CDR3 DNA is TGCGCCAGCAGCCTCAATAGCGGGGGCCCAAAAGAGACCCAGTACTTC.

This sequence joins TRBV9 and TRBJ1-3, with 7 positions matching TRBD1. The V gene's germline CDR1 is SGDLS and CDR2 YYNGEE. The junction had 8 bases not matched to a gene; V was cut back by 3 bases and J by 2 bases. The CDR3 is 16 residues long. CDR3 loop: CASSELDRFTGNTIYF. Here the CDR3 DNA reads TGTGCCAGCAGCGAGCTGGACAGGTTCACTGGAAACACCATATATTTT.

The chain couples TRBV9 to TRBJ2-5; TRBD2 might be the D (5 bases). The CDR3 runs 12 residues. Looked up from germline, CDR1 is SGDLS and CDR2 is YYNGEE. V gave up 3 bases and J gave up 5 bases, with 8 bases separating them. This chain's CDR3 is CASSAPGETQYF. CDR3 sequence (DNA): TGTGCCAGCAGCGCCCCGGGGGAGACCCAGTACTTC.

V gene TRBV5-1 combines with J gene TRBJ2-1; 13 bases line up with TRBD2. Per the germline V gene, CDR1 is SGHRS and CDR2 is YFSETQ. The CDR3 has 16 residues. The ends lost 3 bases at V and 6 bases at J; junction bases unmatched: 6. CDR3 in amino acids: CASSSDGTSGTNEQFF. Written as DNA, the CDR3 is TGCGCCAGCAGCTCGGACGGGACTAGCGGGACCAATGAGCAGTTCTTC.

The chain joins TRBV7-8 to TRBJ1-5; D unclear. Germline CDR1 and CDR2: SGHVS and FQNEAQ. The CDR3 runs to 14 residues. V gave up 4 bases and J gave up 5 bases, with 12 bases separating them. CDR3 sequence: CASSSLGPHQPQHF. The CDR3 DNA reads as TGTGCCAGCAGCTCGCTCGGGCCTCATCAGCCCCAGCATTTT. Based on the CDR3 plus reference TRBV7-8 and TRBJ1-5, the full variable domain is GAGVSQSPRYKVAKRGQDVALRCDPISGHVSLFWYQQALGQGPEFLTYFQNEAQLDKSGLPSDRFFAERPEGSVSTLKIQRTQQEDSAVYLCASSSLGPHQPQHFGDGTRLSIL.

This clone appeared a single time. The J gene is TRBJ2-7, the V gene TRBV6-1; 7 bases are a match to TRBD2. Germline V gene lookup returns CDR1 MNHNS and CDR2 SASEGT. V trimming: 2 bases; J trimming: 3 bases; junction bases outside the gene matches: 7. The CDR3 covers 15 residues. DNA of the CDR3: TGTGCCAGCAGTGAAATAAGCGGGGATTTCTACGAGCAGTACTTC. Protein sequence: CASSEISGDFYEQYF.

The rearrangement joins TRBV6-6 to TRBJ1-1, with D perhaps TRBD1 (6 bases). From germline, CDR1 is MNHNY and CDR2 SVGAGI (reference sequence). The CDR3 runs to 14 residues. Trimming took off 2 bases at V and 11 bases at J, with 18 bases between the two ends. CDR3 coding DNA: TGTGCCAGCAGTTACGGGGGGCGCGGCCTGTTGGCTTTCTTT. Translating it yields CASSYGGRGLLAFF.

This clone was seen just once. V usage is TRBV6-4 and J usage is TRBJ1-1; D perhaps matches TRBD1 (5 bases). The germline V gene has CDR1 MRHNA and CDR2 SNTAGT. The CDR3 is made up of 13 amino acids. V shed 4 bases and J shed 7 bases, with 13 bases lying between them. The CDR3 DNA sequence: TGTGCCAGCAGTGGACAGCCCGGAGGTGAAGCTTTCTTT. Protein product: CASSGQPGGEAFF.

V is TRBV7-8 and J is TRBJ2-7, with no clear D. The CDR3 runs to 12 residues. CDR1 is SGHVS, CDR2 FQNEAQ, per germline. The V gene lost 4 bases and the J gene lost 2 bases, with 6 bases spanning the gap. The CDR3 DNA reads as TGTGCCAGCAGCTCCCCCGCCTACGAGCAGTACTTC. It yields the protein CASSSPAYEQYF. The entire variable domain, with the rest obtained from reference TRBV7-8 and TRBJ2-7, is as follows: GAGVSQSPRYKVAKRGQDVALRCDPISGHVSLFWYQQALGQGPEFLTYFQNEAQLDKSGLPSDRFFAERPEGSVSTLKIQRTQQEDSAVYLCASSSPAYEQYFGPGTRLTVT.

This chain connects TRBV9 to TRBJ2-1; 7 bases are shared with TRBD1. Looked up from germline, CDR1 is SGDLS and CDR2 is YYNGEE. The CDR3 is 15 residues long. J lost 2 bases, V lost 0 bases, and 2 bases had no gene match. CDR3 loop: CASSVEQGTYNEQFF. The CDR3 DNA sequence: TGTGCCAGCAGCGTAGAACAGGGGACCTACAATGAGCAGTTCTTC. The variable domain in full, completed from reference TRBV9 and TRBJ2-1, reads DSGVTQTPKHLITATGQRVTLRCSPRSGDLSVYWYQQSLDQGLQFLIQYYNGEERAKGNILERFSAQQFPDLHSELNLSSLELGDSALYFCASSVEQGTYNEQFFGPGTRLTVL.

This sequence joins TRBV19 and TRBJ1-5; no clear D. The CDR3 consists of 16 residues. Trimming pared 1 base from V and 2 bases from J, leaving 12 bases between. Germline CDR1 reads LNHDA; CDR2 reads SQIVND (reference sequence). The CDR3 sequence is CASSIVNPRGNQPQHF. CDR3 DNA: TGTGCCAGTAGTATAGTCAACCCTCGGGGCAATCAGCCCCAGCATTTT.

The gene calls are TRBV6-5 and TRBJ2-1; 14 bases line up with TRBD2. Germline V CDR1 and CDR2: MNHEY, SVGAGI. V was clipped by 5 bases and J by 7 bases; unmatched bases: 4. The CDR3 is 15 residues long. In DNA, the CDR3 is TGTGCCAGCAGTCGACTAGCGGGAGGGAGGAATGAGCAGTTCTTC. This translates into CASSRLAGGRNEQFF.

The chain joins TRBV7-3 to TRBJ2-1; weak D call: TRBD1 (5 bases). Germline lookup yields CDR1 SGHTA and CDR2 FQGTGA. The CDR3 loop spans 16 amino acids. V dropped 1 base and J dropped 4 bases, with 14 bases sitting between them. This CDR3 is CASSLRLTEPYNEQFF. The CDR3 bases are TGTGCCAGCAGCTTAAGATTGACAGAGCCTTACAATGAGCAGTTCTTC.

Here the CDR3 DNA reads TGCGCCAGCAGCTTCCAGAGCTCCTACGAGCAGTACTTC. Translation: CASSFQSSYEQYF. The chain joins TRBV5-1 to TRBJ2-7; no reliable D call. With 2 bases removed from V and 0 bases from J, the gap between germline ends came to 6 bases. The germline CDR1 and CDR2 sequences are SGHRS and YFSETQ. This CDR3 has 13 amino acids.

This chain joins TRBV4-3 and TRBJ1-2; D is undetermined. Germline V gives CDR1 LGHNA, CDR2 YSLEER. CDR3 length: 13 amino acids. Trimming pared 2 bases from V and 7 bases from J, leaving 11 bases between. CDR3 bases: TGCGCCAGCAGCCAAAGGAGGGATAGTGGCTACACCTTC. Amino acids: CASSQRRDSGYTF.

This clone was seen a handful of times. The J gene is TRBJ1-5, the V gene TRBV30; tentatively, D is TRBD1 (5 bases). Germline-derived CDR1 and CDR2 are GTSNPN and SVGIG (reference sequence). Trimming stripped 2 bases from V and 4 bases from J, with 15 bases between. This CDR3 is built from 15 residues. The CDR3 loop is CAWSPIDSRNQPQHF. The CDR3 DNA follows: TGTGCCTGGAGTCCTATTGACAGCCGGAATCAGCCCCAGCATTTT.

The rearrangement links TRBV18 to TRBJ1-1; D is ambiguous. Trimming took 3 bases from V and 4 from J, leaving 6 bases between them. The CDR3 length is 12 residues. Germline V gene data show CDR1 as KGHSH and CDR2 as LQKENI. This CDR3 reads CASSPPTTEAFF. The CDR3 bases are TGTGCCAGCTCACCCCCCACCACTGAAGCTTTCTTT.

CDR3 nucleotides: TGTGCCAGCTCACCCTCCACTGTACACAATGAGCAGTTCTTC. Encoded protein: CASSPSTVHNEQFF. The chain has TRBV18 and TRBJ2-1, with D unresolved. Trimming cost V 3 bases and J 5 bases, with 11 bases left between them. CDR3 length: 14 residues. In germline, CDR1 is KGHSH, CDR2 LQKENI.

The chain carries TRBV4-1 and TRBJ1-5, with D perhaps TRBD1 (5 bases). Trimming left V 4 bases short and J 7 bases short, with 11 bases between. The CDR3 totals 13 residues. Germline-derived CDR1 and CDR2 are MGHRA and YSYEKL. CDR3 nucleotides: TGCGCCAGCAGCCGGGCGGGGCAACAGCCCCAGCATTTT. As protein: CASSRAGQQPQHF.

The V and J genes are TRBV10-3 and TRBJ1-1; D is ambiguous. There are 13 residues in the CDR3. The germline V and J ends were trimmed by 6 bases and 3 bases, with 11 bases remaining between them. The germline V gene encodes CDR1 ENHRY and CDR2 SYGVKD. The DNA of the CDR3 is TGTGCCATCAGGGCCCGCGGATACACTGAAGCTTTCTTT. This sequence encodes CAIRARGYTEAFF.

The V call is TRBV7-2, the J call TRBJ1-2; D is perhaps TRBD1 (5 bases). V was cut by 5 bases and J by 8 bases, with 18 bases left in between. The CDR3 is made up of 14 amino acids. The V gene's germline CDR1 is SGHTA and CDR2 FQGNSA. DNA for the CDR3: TGTGCCAGCAGCAGTCCGGGGCCTACGGGGGGCTACACCTTC. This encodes CASSSPGPTGGYTF.

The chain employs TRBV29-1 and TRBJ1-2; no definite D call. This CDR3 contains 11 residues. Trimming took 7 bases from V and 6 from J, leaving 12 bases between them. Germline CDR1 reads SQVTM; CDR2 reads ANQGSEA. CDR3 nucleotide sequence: TGCAGCGCCGAAAACGGGGATGGCTACACCTTC. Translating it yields CSAENGDGYTF. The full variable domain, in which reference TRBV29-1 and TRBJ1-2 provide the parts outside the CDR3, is SAVISQKPSRDICQRGTSLTIQCQVDSQVTMMFWYRQQPGQSLTLIATANQGSEATYESGFVIDKFPISRPNLTFSTLTVSNMSPEDSSIYLCSAENGDGYTFGSGTRLTVV.